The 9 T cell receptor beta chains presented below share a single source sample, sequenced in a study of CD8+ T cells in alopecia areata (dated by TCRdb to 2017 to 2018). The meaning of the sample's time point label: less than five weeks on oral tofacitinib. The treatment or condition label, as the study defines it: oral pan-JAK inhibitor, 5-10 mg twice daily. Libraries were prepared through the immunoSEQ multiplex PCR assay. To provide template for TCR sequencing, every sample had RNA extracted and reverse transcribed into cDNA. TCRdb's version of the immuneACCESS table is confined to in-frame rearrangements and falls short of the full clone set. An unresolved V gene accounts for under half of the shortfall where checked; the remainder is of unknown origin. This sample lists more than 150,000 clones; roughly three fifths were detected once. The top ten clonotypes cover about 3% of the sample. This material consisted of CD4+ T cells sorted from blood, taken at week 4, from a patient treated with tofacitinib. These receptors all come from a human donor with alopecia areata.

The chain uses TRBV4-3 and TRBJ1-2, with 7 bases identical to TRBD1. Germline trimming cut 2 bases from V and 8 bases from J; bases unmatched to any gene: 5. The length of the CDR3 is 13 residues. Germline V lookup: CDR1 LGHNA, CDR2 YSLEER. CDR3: CASSQRTGQGYTF. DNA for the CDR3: TGCGCCAGCAGCCAAAGGACAGGCCAGGGCTACACCTTC.

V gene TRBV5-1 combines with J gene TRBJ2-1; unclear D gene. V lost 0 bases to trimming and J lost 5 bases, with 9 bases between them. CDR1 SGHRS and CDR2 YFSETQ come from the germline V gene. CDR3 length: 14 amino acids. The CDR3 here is CASSLAAANNEQFF. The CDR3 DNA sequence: TGCGCCAGCAGCTTGGCGGCAGCCAACAATGAGCAGTTCTTC.

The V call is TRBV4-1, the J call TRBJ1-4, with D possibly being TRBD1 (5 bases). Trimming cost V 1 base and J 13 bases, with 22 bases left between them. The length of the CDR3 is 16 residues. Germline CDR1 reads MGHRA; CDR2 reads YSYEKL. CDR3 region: CASSQATQGIRKRLFF. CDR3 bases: TGCGCCAGCAGCCAAGCCACCCAGGGTATCCGGAAAAGACTGTTTTTT.

Written as DNA, the CDR3 is TGCAGCTACGCACAGGGGGGAAGGAACACTGAAGCTTTCTTT. This codes for CSYAQGGRNTEAFF. The chain carries TRBV29-1 and TRBJ1-1; 8 positions match TRBD1. This CDR3 has 14 amino acids. Trimming cost V 8 bases and J 1 base; bases outside gene matches: 9. Germline values: CDR1 SQVTM, CDR2 ANQGSEA.

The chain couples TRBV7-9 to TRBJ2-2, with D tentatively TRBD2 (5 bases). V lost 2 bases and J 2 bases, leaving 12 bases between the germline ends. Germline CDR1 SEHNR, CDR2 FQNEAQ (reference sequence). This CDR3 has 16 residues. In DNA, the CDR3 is TGTGCCAGCAGCTTATCCGGACTTAGAAACACCGGGGAGCTGTTTTTT. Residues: CASSLSGLRNTGELFF.

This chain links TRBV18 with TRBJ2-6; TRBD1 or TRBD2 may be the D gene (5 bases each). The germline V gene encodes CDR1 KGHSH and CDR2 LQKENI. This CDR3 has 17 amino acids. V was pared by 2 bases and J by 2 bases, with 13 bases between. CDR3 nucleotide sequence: TGTGCCAGCTCACCAAATAGGCAGGGAGCTGGGGCCAACGTCCTGACTTTC. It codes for CASSPNRQGAGANVLTF.

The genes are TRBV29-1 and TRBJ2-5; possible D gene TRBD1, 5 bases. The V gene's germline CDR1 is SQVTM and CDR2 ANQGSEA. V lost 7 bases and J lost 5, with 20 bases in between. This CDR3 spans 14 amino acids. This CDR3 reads CSAKDRVITETQYF. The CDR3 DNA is TGCAGCGCCAAAGACAGAGTAATCACCGAGACCCAGTACTTC.

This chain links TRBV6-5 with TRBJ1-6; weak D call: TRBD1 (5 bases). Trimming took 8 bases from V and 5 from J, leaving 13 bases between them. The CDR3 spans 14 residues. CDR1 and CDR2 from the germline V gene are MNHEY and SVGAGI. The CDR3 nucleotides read TGTGCCAGCGTAGGGGCAGGGCATAATTCACCCCTCCACTTT. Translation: CASVGAGHNSPLHF.

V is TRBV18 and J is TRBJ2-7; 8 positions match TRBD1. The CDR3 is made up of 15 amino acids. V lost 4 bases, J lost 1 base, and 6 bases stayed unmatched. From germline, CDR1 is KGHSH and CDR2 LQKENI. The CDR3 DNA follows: TGTGCCAGCTCACAGGACAGGGCGGGTTCCTACGAGCAGTACTTC. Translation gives CASSQDRAGSYEQYF.